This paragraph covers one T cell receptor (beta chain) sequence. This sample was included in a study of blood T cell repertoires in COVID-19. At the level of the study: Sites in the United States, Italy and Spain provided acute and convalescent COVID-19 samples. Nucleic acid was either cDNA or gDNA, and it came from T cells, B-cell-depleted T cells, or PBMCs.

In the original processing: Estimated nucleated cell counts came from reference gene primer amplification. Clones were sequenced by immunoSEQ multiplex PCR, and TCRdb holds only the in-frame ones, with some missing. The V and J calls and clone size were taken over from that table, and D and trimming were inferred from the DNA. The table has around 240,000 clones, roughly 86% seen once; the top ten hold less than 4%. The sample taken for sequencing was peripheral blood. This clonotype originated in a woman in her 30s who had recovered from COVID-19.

The CDR3 nucleotides read TGCAGCGTAGCCGACGGGACAGTCCCCAATCAGCCCCAGCATTTT. As protein: CSVADGTVPNQPQHF. This rearrangement joins TRBV29-1 to TRBJ1-5; 7 bases are shared with TRBD1. V lost 6 bases and J lost 3; bases outside the gene matches: 11. The CDR3 covers 15 residues. Germline-derived CDR1 and CDR2 are SQVTM and ANQGSEA.